This T cell receptor beta chain was identified during a study of blood T cell repertoires in COVID-19 (dated by TCRdb to 2020 to 2022). With respect to the entire study: Samples from collaborators originated in the United States, Italy and Spain and spanned both the acute and convalescent phases of COVID-19. The repertoires were made available in a free public database intended to serve as a resource for research on the immune response to SARS-CoV-2. A de-identified subject ID, COVID-19 status, age in years and sex were almost always included in the sample metadata. The dataset comprised deeply sampled blood TCRbeta repertoires from subjects exposed to, actively infected with, or recovered from COVID-19. The material from the prospective study consisted of cDNA or gDNA derived from T cells, B-cell-depleted T cells, or PBMCs. Samples came from the ongoing ImmuneRACE study (first 160 participants) plus 1,254 subjects from 6 global collaborators. Where available, HLA class I and class II types were obtained from metadata supplied by the sample provider rather than from assay-based typing.

Overall results and qualifications from the work: How much clinical and demographic metadata was included differed by source and by participant, and the metadata was provided uncurated.

This clone occurred once. Its antigen remains unidentified. No per-base quality is available; no much larger clone lies one base away. TCRbeta CDR3 regions were amplified from genomic DNA using the immunoSEQ Assay, a bias-controlled multiplex PCR. From the authors' description of their analysis: Nucleated cell counts per sample were estimated from amplification of reference gene primers within the assay. Sequence reads were collapsed and filtered to measure the absolute abundance of every unique TCRbeta CDR3 rearrangement. For each sample, productive Simpson clonality was calculated as the square root of Simpson's diversity index over productive rearrangements. TCRdb limited this immuneACCESS table to in-frame rearrangements with V and J called. A share of clones is missing; checked studies link under half to unresolved V genes, and the rest is unexplained. The V and J calls and the clone size are those of that table, but D and trimming were determined from the DNA. In this sample the table shows some 110,000 clones, 70% to 85% of which occur a single time. The ten largest make up less than 9% of the sample.

Collaborating institutions collected whole blood in K2EDTA tubes following their own protocols. Collaborator samples were shipped for TCRbeta analysis as frozen whole blood, isolated PBMCs, or DNA extracted from either sample type. Its CDR3 holds 16 amino acids, cysteine through phenylalanine. CDR3 DNA only is kept here, 48 bases in frame from base 1. CDR1 MNHEY and CDR2 SVGAGI were looked up in the germline V gene. Trimming removed 0 bases from V and 6 bases from J, leaving 16 bases between the germline ends. This receptor was identified in a man aged 70-80 years with active or convalescent COVID-19. What was sequenced was peripheral blood. The receptor chain draws on TRBV6-5 and TRBJ2-3; a tentative D match to TRBD2 spans 5 bases. The CDR3 region reads CASSYSASPAGDTQYF. The nucleotide sequence reads TGTGCCAGCAGTTACTCAGCTAGCCCGGCCGGGGATACGCAGTATTTT.